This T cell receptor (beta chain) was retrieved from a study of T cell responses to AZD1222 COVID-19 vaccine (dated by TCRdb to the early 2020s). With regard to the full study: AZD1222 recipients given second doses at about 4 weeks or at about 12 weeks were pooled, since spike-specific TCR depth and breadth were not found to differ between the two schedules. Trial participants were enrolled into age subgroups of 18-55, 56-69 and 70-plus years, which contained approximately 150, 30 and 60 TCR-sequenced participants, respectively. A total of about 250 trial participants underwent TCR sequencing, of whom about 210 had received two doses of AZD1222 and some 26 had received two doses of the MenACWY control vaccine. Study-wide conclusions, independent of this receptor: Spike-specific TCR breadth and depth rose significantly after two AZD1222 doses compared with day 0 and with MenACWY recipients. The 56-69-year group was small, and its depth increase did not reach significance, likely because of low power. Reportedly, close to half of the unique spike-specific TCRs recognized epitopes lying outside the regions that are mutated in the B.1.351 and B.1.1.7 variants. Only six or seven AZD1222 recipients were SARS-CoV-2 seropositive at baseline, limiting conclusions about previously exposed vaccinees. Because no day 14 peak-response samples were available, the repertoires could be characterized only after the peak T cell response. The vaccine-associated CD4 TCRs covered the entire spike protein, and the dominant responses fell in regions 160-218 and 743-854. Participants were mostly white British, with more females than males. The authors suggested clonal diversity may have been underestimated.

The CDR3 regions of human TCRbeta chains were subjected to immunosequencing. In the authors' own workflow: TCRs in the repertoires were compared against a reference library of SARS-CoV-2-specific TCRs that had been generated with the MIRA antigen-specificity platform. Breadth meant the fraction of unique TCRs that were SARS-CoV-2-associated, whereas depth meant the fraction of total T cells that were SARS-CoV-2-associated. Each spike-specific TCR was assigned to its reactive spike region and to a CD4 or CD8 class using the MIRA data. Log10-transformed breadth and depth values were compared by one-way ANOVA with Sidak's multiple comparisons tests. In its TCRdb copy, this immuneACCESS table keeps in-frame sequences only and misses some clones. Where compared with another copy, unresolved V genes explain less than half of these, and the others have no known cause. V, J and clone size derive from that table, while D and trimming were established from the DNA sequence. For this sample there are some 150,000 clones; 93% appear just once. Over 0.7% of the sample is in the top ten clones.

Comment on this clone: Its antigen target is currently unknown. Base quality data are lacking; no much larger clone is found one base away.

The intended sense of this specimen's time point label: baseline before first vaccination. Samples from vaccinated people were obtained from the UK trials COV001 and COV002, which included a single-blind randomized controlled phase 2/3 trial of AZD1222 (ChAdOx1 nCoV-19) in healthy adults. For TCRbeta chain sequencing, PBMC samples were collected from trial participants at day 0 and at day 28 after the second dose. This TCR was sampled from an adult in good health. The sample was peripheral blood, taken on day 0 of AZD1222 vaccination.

The CDR3 protein: CASRSWGREQFF. The sequenced DNA: TGTGCCAGCAGATCCTGGGGTCGTGAGCAGTTCTTC. Recombination joined TRBV7-9 with TRBJ2-1; there is no confident call for the D gene. From the cysteine up to the phenylalanine, the CDR3 has a length of 12 residues. The only DNA kept is the CDR3, 36 bases in frame from the first base. CDR1 and CDR2, per the germline V gene (reference sequence), are SEHNR and FQNEAQ. V sheds 6 bases and J sheds 9 bases, leaving 12 bases between their ends.